This T cell receptor beta chain was captured by sequencing in a study of blood T cell repertoires in COVID-19 (dated by TCRdb to about 2020). In the study overall: The collaborator samples originated in the United States, Italy and Spain and spanned the acute and convalescent phases of COVID-19. The material from the prospective study consisted of cDNA or gDNA derived from T cells, B-cell-depleted T cells, or PBMCs. Subjects who had been exposed to COVID-19, were actively infected with it, or had recovered from it provided the deeply sampled blood TCRbeta repertoires that made up the dataset. The repertoires were released in a freely available public database intended as a resource for research on the immune response to SARS-CoV-2. The samples were drawn from the first 160 participants of the ongoing ImmuneRACE study and from 950 to 1,500 subjects provided by 6 global collaborators. The sample metadata nearly always contained a de-identified subject ID, COVID-19 status, age in years and sex. HLA class I and class II types, where available, came from metadata supplied by the sample provider rather than from assay-based typing. The study at large found these results: The amount of clinical and demographic metadata varied by source and participant and was provided uncurated.

Including the terminal cysteine and phenylalanine, the CDR3 comprises 20 residues. Of all the DNA, just the CDR3 is kept, 60 bases in frame from base 1. Reading the germline V gene gives CDR1 SGDLS and CDR2 YYNGEE. Between the V and J ends, shortened by 2 bases and 9 bases respectively, the junction contains 33 bases. Participants in the prospective study were enrolled through a virtual design, were aged about 18 to 89 years, and lived in approximately 25 United States geographic areas. In the prospective study, cohorts were assigned on the basis of participant-reported clinical history obtained from a screening survey and a study questionnaire. Recovered participants in ImmuneRACE Cohort 3 were defined as having two consecutive negative NP/OP PCR tests, clearance from a healthcare professional, or resolution of symptoms. Each participant in the prospective study had whole blood, serum and a nasopharyngeal or oropharyngeal swab collected by mobile phlebotomists. Over a roughly two-month period, participants in the prospective study had the option of providing additional blood draws and questionnaires. Before DNA extraction, prospective study blood samples were shipped either frozen or at room temperature.

TCRbeta CDR3 regions were amplified from genomic DNA using the immunoSEQ Assay, a bias-controlled multiplex PCR. Processing in the source paper ran as follows. Nucleated cell counts per sample were estimated from amplification of reference gene primers within the assay. Sequence reads were collapsed and filtered to measure the absolute abundance of every unique TCRbeta CDR3 rearrangement. For each sample, productive Simpson clonality was calculated as the square root of Simpson's diversity index across productive rearrangements. This is the immuneACCESS table as TCRdb keeps it, with only in-frame sequences that have V and J called. A part of the clones is gone; compared with another copy, unresolved V genes explain less than half, and the rest is unexplained. The D gene and trimming were derived from the DNA, and the V and J assignments and clone size from that table. The sample table lists more than 300,000 clones, 85% to 90% of them with a count of one. Clones ranked in the top ten supply roughly a tenth of the sample.

This clone was observed a single time. The target of this receptor is not known. No much larger clone exists at a distance of one base, and base qualities are not known. Sequenced input: PBMCs or T cells enriched from blood (not recorded which). The rearrangement combines TRBV9 with TRBJ2-1, and TRBD2 may be the D gene, going by 5 matching bases. This receptor was obtained from a woman between 25 and 40 years old who had recovered from COVID-19. The CDR3 amino acid sequence is: CASSVGKGSVSLRDAGEQFF. The DNA reads TGTGCCAGCAGCGTCGGAAAAGGGAGTGTGTCCCTCCGAGATGCGGGTGAGCAGTTCTTC.